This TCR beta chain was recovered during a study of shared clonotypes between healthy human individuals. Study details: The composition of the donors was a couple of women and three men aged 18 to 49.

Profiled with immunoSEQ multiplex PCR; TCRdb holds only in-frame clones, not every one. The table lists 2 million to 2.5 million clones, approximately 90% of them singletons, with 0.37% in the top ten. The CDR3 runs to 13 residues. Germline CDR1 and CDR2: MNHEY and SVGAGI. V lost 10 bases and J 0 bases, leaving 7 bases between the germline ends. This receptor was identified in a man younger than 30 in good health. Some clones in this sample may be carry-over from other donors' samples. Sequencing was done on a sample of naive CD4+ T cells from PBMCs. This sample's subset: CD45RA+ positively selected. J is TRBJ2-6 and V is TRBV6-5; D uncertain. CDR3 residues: CATQASGANVLTF. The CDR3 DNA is TGTGCCACCCAGGCCTCTGGGGCCAACGTCCTGACTTTC.